Here is one T cell receptor (beta chain) with its context. What it recognizes is unknown. Researchers took RNA transcripts and amplified the TCR beta CDR3 regions from them. Using the HTBI primer set, a first-round RT-PCR was run on the TCR CDR3. TCRdb reprocessed the multiplex PCR reads with MiXCR, giving one entry per CDR3 protein. The repertoire consists of fewer than 750,000 distinct CDR3 sequences, with about 45% occurring once and the leading ten covering around 8%. The germline V gene has CDR1 SGHKS and CDR2 YYEKEE (reference sequence). The trim removed 4 bases at V and 2 bases at J, leaving 25 bases unmatched. This CDR3 contains 21 residues. Investigators excluded patients with uncontrolled infection, other autoimmune disease, pregnancy or lactation. Every diagnosis used clinical symptoms, serum thyroxine and TRAb, thyroid ultrasound and orbital computed tomography. These data are taken from a study of T cells in Graves' hyperthyroidism and ophthalmopathy. General observations from the study: By a 13 V-J model, ophthalmopathy was set apart from stable hyperthyroidism. Clonotypes that were expanded in thyroid above 0.001 mostly appeared in blood too.

The clonotype was recovered from a woman younger than 30 with Graves' hyperthyroidism. The chain is built from TRBV5-5 and TRBJ1-2; 8 nucleotides align to TRBD1. The specimen sequenced was peripheral blood or thyroid tissue (not recorded which). CDR3 sequence: CASSPDGVGPGQVSLNYGYTF. DNA for the CDR3: TGTGCCAGCAGCCCAGACGGGGTAGGACCGGGACAGGTATCCCTGAACTATGGCTACACCTTC. Based on the CDR3 plus reference TRBV5-5 and TRBJ1-2, the full variable domain is DAGVTQSPTHLIKTRGQQVTLRCSPISGHKSVSWYQQVLGQGPQFIFQYYEKEERGRGNFPDRFSARQFPNYSSELNVNALLLGDSALYLCASSPDGVGPGQVSLNYGYTFGSGTRLTVV.